These 12 T cell receptor beta chains share one sample of origin, sequenced in a study of blood T cell repertoires in COVID-19. Generated by immunoSEQ multiplex PCR, the TCRdb table keeps only in-frame clones and is missing some. The repertoire holds about 39,000 clones, with roughly 85% as singletons. Sequenced input: peripheral blood. These receptor sequences come from a human donor in a cohort sampled during active COVID-19.

For the CDR3, the DNA is TGTGCCAGCAGCTTAGGCGGCCCTACCCGCGACTATGGCTACACCTTC. It translates to CASSLGGPTRDYGYTF. V usage is TRBV5-4 and J usage is TRBJ1-2; no clear D gene. Trimming pared 2 bases from V and 3 bases from J, leaving 17 bases between. Looked up from germline, CDR1 is SGHNT and CDR2 is YYREEE (reference sequence). This CDR3 contains 16 residues.

V is TRBV9 and J is TRBJ2-1, with D perhaps matching TRBD2 (6 bases). The CDR3 has 16 residues. V gave up 0 bases and J gave up 9 bases, with 19 bases separating them. Germline CDR1 reads SGDLS; CDR2 reads YYNGEE. The CDR3 protein is CASSVGQAELRGEQFF. DNA of the CDR3: TGTGCCAGCAGCGTAGGCCAGGCGGAGCTGCGGGGTGAGCAGTTCTTC.

This clone appeared a few times. DNA of the CDR3: TGCGCCAGCGGCCCGGGACAGGGGTCAGGCGAGCAGTACTTC. It yields the protein CASGPGQGSGEQYF. J is TRBJ2-7 and V is TRBV5-1; TRBD1 matches 10 bases. The CDR3 has 14 residues. Germline-derived CDR1 and CDR2 are SGHRS and YFSETQ. V trimming: 7 bases; J trimming: 6 bases; junction bases outside the gene matches: 10.

The V gene is TRBV7-3, the J gene TRBJ1-3, with 10 bases aligning to TRBD1. The CDR3 spans 16 residues. J gave up 4 bases and V 2 bases, and 5 bases lay outside the gene matches. The germline CDR1 and CDR2 sequences are SGHTA and FQGTGA. As DNA, the CDR3 is TGTGCCAGCAGCTTAGCACCGGGACAGGGGGGAAACACCATATATTTT. Translating it yields CASSLAPGQGGNTIYF.

The rearrangement links TRBV4-1 to TRBJ2-7; 9 bases align to TRBD2. The CDR3 sequence is 15 residues long. J was trimmed by 3 bases and V by 1 base; bases with no gene match: 4. Per germline, CDR1 MGHRA and CDR2 YSYEKL. DNA for the CDR3: TGCGCCAGCAGCCAAGCTGCTAGCGGGATCTACGAGCAGTACTTC. Amino acid sequence: CASSQAASGIYEQYF.

The CDR3 nucleotides are TGTGCCAGCAGCCAAGGAGGCAGGACAGGGGGGGAGGAGACCCAGTACTTC. Its protein is CASSQGGRTGGEETQYF. The chain uses TRBV3-1 (or the pseudogene TRBV3-2) and TRBJ2-5, with 10 bases lining up with TRBD1. This CDR3 comprises 17 residues. Trimming took 1 base from V and 5 from J; bases not matched to a gene: 10. Germline CDR1 reads LGHDT; CDR2 reads YNNKEL (reference sequence).

The genes are TRBV30 and TRBJ1-5; D is possibly TRBD1 (6 bases). The V gene lost 5 bases and the J gene lost 4 bases, with 9 bases spanning the gap. From germline, CDR1 is GTSNPN and CDR2 SVGIG (reference sequence). The CDR3 is 12 residues long. CDR3 region: CAWQRGNQPQHF. CDR3 nucleotides: TGTGCCTGGCAAAGGGGGAATCAGCCCCAGCATTTT.

This clone was seen a handful of times. The chain combines TRBV27 with TRBJ2-5, with 7 bases lining up with TRBD1. The germline gives CDR1 MNHEY, CDR2 SMNVEV (reference sequence). V lost 7 bases and J lost 1; bases outside the gene matches: 6. This CDR3 is 14 amino acids long. DNA of the CDR3: TGTGCCAGCAAGGAGACAGGGACCCAAGAGACCCAGTACTTC. It yields the protein CASKETGTQETQYF.

The V and J genes are TRBV11-2 and TRBJ2-3; 9 nucleotides match TRBD2. The CDR3 length is 16 residues. CDR1 is SGHAT, CDR2 FQNNGV, per germline. V was clipped by 1 base and J by 6 bases; unmatched bases: 8. CDR3: CASSLVGASGADTQYF. As DNA, the CDR3 is TGTGCCAGCAGCTTAGTGGGGGCTAGCGGGGCGGATACGCAGTATTTT.

The J gene is TRBJ2-3, the V gene TRBV5-5; perhaps TRBD2 as D (5 bases). With 0 bases removed from V and 6 bases from J, the gap between germline ends came to 11 bases. Germline lookup yields CDR1 SGHKS and CDR2 YYEKEE (reference sequence). The CDR3 runs to 14 residues. This chain's CDR3 is CASSLAWEQDTQYF. The CDR3 DNA sequence: TGTGCCAGCAGCTTGGCCTGGGAGCAGGATACGCAGTATTTT.

V gene TRBV5-1 combines with J gene TRBJ2-7; 11 bases map to TRBD1. Germline lookup yields CDR1 SGHRS and CDR2 YFSETQ. V lost 2 bases, J lost 1 base, and 5 bases stayed unmatched. There are 16 residues in the CDR3. CDR3 bases: TGCGCCAGCAGCTTAGGTGGGACAGGGGGGTCCTACGAGCAGTACTTC. Its protein product is CASSLGGTGGSYEQYF. The full variable domain, completed using reference TRBV5-1 and TRBJ2-7, is KAGVTQTPRYLIKTRGQQVTLSCSPISGHRSVSWYQQTPGQGLQFLFEYFSETQRNKGNFPGRFSGRQFSNSRSEMNVSTLELGDSALYLCASSLGGTGGSYEQYFGPGTRLTVT.

This sequence joins TRBV19 and TRBJ2-3, with a possible D match to TRBD2 (5 bases). The V end was cut by 6 bases, the J end by 4 bases, with 17 bases between. There are 15 residues in the CDR3. Germline CDR1 LNHDA, CDR2 SQIVND (reference sequence). CDR3 region: CASRSYEPGADTQYF. For the CDR3, the DNA is TGTGCCAGTAGAAGCTACGAGCCCGGGGCAGATACGCAGTATTTT.